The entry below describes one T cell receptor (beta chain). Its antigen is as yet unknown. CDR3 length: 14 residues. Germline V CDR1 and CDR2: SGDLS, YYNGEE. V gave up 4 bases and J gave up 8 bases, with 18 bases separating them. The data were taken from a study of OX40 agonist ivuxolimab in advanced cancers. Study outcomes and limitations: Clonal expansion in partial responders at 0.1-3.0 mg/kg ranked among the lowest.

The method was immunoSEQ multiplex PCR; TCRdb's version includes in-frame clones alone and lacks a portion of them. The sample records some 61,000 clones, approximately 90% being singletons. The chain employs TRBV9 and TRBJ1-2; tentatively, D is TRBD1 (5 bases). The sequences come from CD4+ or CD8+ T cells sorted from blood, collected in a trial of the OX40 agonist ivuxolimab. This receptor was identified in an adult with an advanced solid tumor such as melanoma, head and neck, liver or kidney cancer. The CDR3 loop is CASSQRDVRGGYTF. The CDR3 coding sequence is TGTGCCAGCAGCCAGAGGGACGTCCGGGGCGGCTACACCTTC.